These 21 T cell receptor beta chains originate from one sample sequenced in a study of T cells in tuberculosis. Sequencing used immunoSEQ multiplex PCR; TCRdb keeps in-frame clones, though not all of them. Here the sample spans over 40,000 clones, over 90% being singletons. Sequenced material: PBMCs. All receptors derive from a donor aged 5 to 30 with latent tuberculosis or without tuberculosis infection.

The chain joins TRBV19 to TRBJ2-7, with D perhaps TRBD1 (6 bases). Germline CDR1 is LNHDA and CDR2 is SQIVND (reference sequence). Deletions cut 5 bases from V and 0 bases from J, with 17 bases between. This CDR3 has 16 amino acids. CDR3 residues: CASSAPGTTSSYEQYF. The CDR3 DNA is TGTGCCAGTAGTGCCCCCGGGACAACGAGCTCCTACGAGCAGTACTTC. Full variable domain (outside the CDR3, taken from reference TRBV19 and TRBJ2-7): DGGITQSPKYLFRKEGQNVTLSCEQNLNHDAMYWYRQDPGQGLRLIYYSQIVNDFQKGDIAEGYSVSREKKESFPLTVTSAQKNPTAFYLCASSAPGTTSSYEQYFGPGTRLTVT.

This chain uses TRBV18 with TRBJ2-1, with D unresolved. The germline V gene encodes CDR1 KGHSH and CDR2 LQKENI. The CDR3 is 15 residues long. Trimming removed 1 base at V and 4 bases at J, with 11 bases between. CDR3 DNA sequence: TGTGCCAGCTCACCACTGTCCCCTAAATACAATGAGCAGTTCTTC. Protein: CASSPLSPKYNEQFF.

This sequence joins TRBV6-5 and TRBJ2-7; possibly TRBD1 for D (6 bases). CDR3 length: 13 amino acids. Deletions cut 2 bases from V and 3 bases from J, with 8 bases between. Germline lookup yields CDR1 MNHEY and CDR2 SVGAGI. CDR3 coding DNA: TGTGCCAGCAGTTACAACAGGGACTACGAGCAGTACTTC. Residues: CASSYNRDYEQYF.

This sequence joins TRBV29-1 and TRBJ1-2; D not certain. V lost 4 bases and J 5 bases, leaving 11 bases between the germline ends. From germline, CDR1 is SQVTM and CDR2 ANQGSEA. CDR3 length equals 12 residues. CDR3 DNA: TGCAGCGTTGTCGAGGGTAATTATGGCTACACCTTC. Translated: CSVVEGNYGYTF.

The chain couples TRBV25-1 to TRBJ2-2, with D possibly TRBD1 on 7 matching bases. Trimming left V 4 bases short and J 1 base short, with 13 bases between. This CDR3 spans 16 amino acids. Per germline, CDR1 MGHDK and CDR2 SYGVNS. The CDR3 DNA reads TGTGCCAGCAGTGGAGGGGGGACAGAGAACACCGGGGAGCTGTTTTTT. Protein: CASSGGGTENTGELFF.

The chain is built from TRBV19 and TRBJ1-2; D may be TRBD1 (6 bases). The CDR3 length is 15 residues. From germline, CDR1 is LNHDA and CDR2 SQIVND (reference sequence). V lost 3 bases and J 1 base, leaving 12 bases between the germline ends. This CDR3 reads CASSISTGHNYGYTF. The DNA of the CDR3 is TGTGCCAGTAGTATTTCGACAGGACATAACTATGGCTACACCTTC.

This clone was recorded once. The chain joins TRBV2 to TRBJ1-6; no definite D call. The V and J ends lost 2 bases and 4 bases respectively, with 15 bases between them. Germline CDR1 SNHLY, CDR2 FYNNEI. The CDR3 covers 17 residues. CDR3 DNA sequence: TGTGCCAGCAGTGAAACGTTAAGGAGTAAATATAATTCACCCCTCCACTTT. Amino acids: CASSETLRSKYNSPLHF.

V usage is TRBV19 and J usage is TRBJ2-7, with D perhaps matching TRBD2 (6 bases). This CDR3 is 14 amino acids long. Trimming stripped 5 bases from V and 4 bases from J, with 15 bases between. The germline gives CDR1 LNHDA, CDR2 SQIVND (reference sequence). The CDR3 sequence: CASSDRDSIYEQYF. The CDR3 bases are TGTGCCAGTAGTGACCGGGACTCGATTTACGAGCAGTACTTC.

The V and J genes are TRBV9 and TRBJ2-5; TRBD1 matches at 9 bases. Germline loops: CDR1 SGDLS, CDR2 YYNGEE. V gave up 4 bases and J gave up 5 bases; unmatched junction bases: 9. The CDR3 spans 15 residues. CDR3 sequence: CASSSRQGVRETQYF. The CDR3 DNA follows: TGTGCCAGCAGCTCCCGACAGGGGGTGCGGGAGACCCAGTACTTC.

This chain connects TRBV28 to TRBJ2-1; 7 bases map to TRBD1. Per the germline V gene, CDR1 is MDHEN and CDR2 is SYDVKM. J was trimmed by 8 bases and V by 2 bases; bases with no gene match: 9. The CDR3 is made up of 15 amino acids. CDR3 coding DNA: TGTGCCAGCAGTTTAGGGACAGCAATTTGGGATGAGCAGTTCTTC. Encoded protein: CASSLGTAIWDEQFF.

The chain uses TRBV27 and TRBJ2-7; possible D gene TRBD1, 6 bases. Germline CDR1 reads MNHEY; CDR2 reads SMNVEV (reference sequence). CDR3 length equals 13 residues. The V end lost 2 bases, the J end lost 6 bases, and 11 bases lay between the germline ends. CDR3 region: CASSLGPRGEQYF. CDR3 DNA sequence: TGTGCCAGCAGTTTAGGGCCCAGGGGCGAGCAGTACTTC.

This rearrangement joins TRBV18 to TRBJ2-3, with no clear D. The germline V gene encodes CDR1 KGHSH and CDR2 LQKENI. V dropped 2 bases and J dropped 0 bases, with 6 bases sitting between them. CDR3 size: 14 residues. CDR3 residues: CASSPSSSTDTQYF. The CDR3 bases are TGTGCCAGCTCACCATCCTCTAGCACAGATACGCAGTATTTT.

The DNA for the CDR3 is TGTGCCAGCAGCCAAGATGTAGGGGACAGGGATTCACCCCTCCACTTT. This translates into CASSQDVGDRDSPLHF. V gene TRBV4-2 combines with J gene TRBJ1-6, with 9 bases aligning to TRBD1. This CDR3 is 16 amino acids long. The J segment lost 8 bases and the V segment lost 0 bases, leaving 5 bases of the junction unmatched. Per germline, CDR1 LGHNA and CDR2 YNFKEQ.

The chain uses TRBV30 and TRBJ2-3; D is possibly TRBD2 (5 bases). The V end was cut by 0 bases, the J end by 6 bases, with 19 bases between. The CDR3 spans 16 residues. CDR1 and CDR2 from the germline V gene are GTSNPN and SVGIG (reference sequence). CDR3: CAWSVGKLPRGDTQYF. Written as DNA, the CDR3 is TGTGCCTGGAGTGTAGGAAAGCTACCCAGAGGGGATACGCAGTATTTT.

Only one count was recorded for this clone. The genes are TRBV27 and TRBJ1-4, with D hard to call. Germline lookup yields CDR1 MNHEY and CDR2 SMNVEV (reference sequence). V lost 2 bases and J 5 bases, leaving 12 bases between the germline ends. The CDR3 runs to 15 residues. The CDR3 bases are TGTGCCAGCAGTTTAGCGGGCCTAGGGAATGAAAAACTGTTTTTT. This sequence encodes CASSLAGLGNEKLFF.

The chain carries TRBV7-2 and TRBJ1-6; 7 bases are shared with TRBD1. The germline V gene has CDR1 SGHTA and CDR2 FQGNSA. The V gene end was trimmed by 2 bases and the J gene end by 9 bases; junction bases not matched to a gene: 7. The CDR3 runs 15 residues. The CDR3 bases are TGTGCCAGCAGCTTAAGGGGGCAGCGAGGTTCACCCCTCCACTTT. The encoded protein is CASSLRGQRGSPLHF.

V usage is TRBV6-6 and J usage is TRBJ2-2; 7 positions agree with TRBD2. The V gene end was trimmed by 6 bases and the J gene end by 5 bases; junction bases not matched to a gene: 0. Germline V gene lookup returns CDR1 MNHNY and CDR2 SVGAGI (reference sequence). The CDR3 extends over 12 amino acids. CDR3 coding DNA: TGTGCCAGCAGGGGGGGGACCGGGGAGCTGTTTTTT. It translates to CASRGGTGELFF.

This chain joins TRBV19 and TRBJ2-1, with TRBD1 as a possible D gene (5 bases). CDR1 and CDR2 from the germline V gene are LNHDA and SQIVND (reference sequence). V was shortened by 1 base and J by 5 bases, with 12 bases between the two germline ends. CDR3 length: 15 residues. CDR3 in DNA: TGTGCCAGTAGTATAGGTACAGGATATGACAATGAGCAGTTCTTC. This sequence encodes CASSIGTGYDNEQFF. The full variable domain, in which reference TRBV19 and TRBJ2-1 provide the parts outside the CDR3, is DGGITQSPKYLFRKEGQNVTLSCEQNLNHDAMYWYRQDPGQGLRLIYYSQIVNDFQKGDIAEGYSVSREKKESFPLTVTSAQKNPTAFYLCASSIGTGYDNEQFFGPGTRLTVL.

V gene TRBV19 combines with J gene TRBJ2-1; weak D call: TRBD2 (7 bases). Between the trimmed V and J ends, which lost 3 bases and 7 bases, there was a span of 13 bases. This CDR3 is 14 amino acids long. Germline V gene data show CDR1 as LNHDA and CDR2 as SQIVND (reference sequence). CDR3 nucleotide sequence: TGTGCCAGTAGTATTCGGGGGGCGGGAAATGAGCAGTTCTTC. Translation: CASSIRGAGNEQFF.

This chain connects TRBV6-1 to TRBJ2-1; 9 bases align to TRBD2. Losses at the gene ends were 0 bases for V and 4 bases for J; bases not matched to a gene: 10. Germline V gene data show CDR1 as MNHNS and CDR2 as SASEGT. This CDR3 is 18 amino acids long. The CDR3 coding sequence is TGTGCCAGCAGTGAAGCTGCCCGGGCTAGCGGGACTTACAATGAGCAGTTCTTC. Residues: CASSEAARASGTYNEQFF.

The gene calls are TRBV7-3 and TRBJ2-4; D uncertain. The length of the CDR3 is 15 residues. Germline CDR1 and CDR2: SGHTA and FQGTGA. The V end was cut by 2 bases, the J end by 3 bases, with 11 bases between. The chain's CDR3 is CASSLERIDKNIQYF. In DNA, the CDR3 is TGTGCCAGCAGCTTAGAGCGTATTGACAAAAACATTCAGTACTTC.